Sequencing of this T cell receptor beta chain was carried out in a study of regulatory T cells in long-lasting Graves disease (dated by TCRdb to the early 2020s). As for the study more broadly: Persistent Graves' disease was defined as antithyroid drug treatment for over 5 years with persistently positive TSH receptor autoantibodies. Persistent Graves' disease patients were compared with newly diagnosed Graves' disease patients by peripheral blood TCR sequencing and RNA sequencing. The study was conducted in China and was registered as a clinical trial. A total of 35 or so samples were covered by TCR sequencing, comprising approximately 13 persistent and around 20 newly diagnosed Graves' disease patients. Persistent Graves' disease patients in the clinical cohort had taken antithyroid drugs for around 11 years on average. The investigation overall reported the following: Persistent disease showed preferential use of TRBV28, TRBJ1-2 and TRBJ2-5, whereas newly diagnosed disease favored TRBV20-1 and TRBJ2-1. The authors noted that the small sample size was a limitation that may lower accuracy. Lower TCR Shannon entropy and fewer highly expanded clones were observed in persistent Graves' disease patients than in newly diagnosed patients, which suggested clonal expansion. Sequencing and analysis were limited to the TCR beta chain. The study examined only peripheral blood because the primary lesion, thyroid tissue, could not be accessed. A larger number of public clonotypes was shared among persistent patients (approximately 3,000) than among newly diagnosed patients (more than 850).

This clonotype has a handful of counts. Its antigen has not been determined. No base-level quality is on record; no much larger clone is a single base apart. From the cysteine through the phenylalanine, the CDR3 covers 14 amino acids. The entry retains the CDR3 DNA only, 42 bases that are in frame from base 1. V is clipped by 4 bases and J by 3 bases, and the sequence between their germline boundaries is 13 bases long. According to the germline V gene, CDR1 reads ENHRY and CDR2 reads SYGVKD. The library came from multiplex PCR. Sequencing took place on an Illumina HiSeq 4000. CDR3 regions were amplified by Arm-PCR with iRepertoire HTBI primers to construct TCR beta libraries. Gel purification was performed on PCR products prior to sequencing. The authors processed their data as follows. Across samples, around 58 TRBV and 14 TRBJ segments were identified and used for gene usage analysis of CDR3 amino acid clonotypes. COPE and FqMerger were used to merge the filtered high-quality paired reads into contigs. BLAST was used to align contigs to the IMGT TRBV, TRBD and TRBJ reference genes, and CDR3 was defined following IMGT. Clonotypes above 0.1% frequency were classified as highly expanded clones. Shannon entropy was used to measure repertoire diversity, and the Gini coefficient was used to measure V-J evenness. A clonotype found in more than one individual was treated as public. Starting from the raw public reads, TCRdb applied fastp trimming at Q25, assembled clones with MiXCR and retained in-frame beta chains. Rows merge per CDR3 protein into single entries with the most common DNA and genes. For this entry, the V and J calls and clone size follow TCRdb and not the study's own pipeline. The sample table contains a few hundred thousand distinct CDR3 sequences; only one count was recorded for roughly a quarter of them. The ten largest account for 26% of the sample.

Taken with the paper, the label for time point translates to: persistent/refractory GD, antithyroid drugs over 5 years with positive TRAb. For both TCR sequencing and RNA sequencing, RNA was extracted from PBMCs using TRIzol. The diagnosis of Graves' disease followed American Thyroid Association guidelines. Patients for the study were recruited at an endocrinology department in Xi'an, China. Each patient gave roughly 8.4 milliliters of peripheral blood, collected in an EDTA anticoagulant tube. Ficoll Paque Plus density gradient separation was used to isolate PBMCs, and no further T cell sorting was performed. An Agilent 2100 Bioanalyzer and agarose gel were used to check RNA quality, and a NanoDrop 2000 was used to measure RNA concentration.

This receptor was taken from a female donor with Graves disease. The input for sequencing was peripheral blood mononuclear cells (PBMCs), taken when the disease was refractory, from a patient treated with antithyroid drugs. The sequence links TRBV10-3 to TRBJ2-7; the D gene is perhaps TRBD1, from 6 matching bases. CDR3 sequence: CAISGRQGRYEQYF. At the DNA level, the sequence is TGTGCCATCAGTGGACGTCAGGGGCGCTACGAGCAGTACTTC.